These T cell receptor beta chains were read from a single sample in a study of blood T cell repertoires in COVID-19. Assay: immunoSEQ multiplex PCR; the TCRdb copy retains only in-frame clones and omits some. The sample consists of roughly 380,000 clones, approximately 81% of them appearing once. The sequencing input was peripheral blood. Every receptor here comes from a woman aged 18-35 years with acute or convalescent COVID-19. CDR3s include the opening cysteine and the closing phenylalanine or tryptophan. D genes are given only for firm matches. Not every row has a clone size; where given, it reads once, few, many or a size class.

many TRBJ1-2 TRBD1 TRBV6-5 TGTGCCAGCAGTTACTCCGGGACAGGGGGGGGTTATGGCTACACCTTC CASSYSGTGGGYGYTF
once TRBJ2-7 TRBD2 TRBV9 TGTGCCAGCAGCGTTATTAGCGGGACGAACGAGCAGTACTTC CASSVISGTNEQYF
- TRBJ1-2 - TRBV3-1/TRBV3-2 TGTGCCAGCAGCCCTCCCGGGTATGGCTACACCTTC CASSPPGYGYTF
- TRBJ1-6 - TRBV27 TGTGCCAGCAGTTTAGCAGGGAACCCAAATTCACCCCTCCACTTT CASSLAGNPNSPLHF
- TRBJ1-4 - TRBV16 TGTGCCAGCAGCATGGCAGGGGCGCGGGAAAAACTGTTTTTT CASSMAGAREKLFF
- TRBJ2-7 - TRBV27 TGTGCCAGCAGTTTTTCTCGAGCGAGTGACTACGAGCAGTACTTC CASSFSRASDYEQYF
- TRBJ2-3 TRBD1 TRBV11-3 TGTGCCAGCAGCAAAACAGGGGGGTTCGCAGATACGCAGTATTTT CASSKTGGFADTQYF
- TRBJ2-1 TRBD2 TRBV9 TGTGCCAGCAGCGTTTCAGCGGGAGGTGGCAATGAGCAGTTCTTC CASSVSAGGGNEQFF
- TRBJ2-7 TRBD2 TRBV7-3 TGTGCCAGCAGCTACGGGACTAGCGGACCATACGAGCAGTACTTC CASSYGTSGPYEQYF
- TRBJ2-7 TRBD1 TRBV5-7 TGTGCCAGTAGGACAGGGAGCTCCTACGAGCAGTACTTC CASRTGSSYEQYF
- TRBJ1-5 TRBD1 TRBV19 TGTGCCAGTAGTATAGCGGACAGGGCGGGCCAGCCCCAGCATTTT CASSIADRAGQPQHF
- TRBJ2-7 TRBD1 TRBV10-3 TGTGCCACTCGGACAGGGGACTACGAGCAGTACTTC CATRTGDYEQYF
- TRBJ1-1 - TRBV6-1 TGTGCCAGCAGTGACGGACAATCGAACACTGAAGCTTTCTTT CASSDGQSNTEAFF
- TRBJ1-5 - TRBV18 TGTGCCAGCTCACCAACGAGAGGCAATCAGCCCCAGCATTTT CASSPTRGNQPQHF
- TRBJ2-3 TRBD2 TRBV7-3 TGTGCCAGCAGCGCTAGCGGGGGGCCGATAAGCACAGATACGCAGTATTTT CASSASGGPISTDTQYF
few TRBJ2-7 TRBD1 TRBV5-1 TGCGCCAGCAGCTCCAGGGGGCAAAACTACGAGCAGTACTTC CASSSRGQNYEQYF
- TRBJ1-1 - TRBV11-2 TGTGCCAGCAGGCGCGGGGGTAACACTGAAGCTTTCTTT CASRRGGNTEAFF
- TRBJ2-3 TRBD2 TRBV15 TGTGCCACCAGCAGAGGTAGCGGGGCTTCAGATACGCAGTATTTT CATSRGSGASDTQYF
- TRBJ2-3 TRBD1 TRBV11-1 TGTGCCAGCAGCCGCCCGACAGGGGGCATCACAGATACGCAGTATTTT CASSRPTGGITDTQYF
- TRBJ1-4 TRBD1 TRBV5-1 TGCGCCAGCAGCTTGGTGCAGGGGGCCGAAAAACTGTTTTTT CASSLVQGAEKLFF
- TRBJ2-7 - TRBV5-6 TGTGCCAGCAGCTCTGACTCCTCCTACGAGCAGTACTTC CASSSDSSYEQYF
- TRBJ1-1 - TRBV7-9 TGTGCCAGCAGCATACAGGTGAACACTGAAGCTTTCTTT CASSIQVNTEAFF
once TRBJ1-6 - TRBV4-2 TGTGCCAGCAGCCAAGACCCACATCAGGGGTCGGTTTCCTATAATTCACCCCTCCACTTT CASSQDPHQGSVSYNSPLHF
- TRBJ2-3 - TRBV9 TGTGCCAGCAGCGTCGGGACTCAGACAGATACGCAGTATTTT CASSVGTQTDTQYF
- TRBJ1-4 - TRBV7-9 TGTGCCAGCAGCCCGGGCACCCGGGACACGGGGTATGGAAAACTGTTTTTT CASSPGTRDTGYGKLFF
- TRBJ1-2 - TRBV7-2 TGTGCCAGCAGCTTTCAATCCCAGGGCACCAACTATGGCTACACCTTC CASSFQSQGTNYGYTF
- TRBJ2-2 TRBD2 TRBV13 TGTGCCAGCAGCTTAGGACCTACTAGCGGGAGTCTAAAAGACAGCACCGGGGAGCTGTTTTTT CASSLGPTSGSLKDSTGELFF
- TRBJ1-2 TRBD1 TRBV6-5 TGTGCCAGCAGTTTCGGACAGGGGGCTGGTGGCTACACCTTC CASSFGQGAGGYTF
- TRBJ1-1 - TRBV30 TGTGCCTGGAGCGGGAACTTTGAAGCTTTCTTT CAWSGNFEAFF
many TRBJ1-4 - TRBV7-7 TGTGCCAGCAGCCCGGGGGGCAGTAATGAAAAACTGTTTTTT CASSPGGSNEKLFF
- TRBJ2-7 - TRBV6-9 TGTGCCAGCAGTTATAAAAGGGGGTCCTACGAGCAGTACTTC CASSYKRGSYEQYF
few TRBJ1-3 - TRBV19 TGTGCCAGTAGTATCCCCAGGGAAGTTGGAAACACCATATATTTT CASSIPREVGNTIYF
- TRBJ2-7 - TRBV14 TGTGCCAGCAGCCAAGAGCCGGCCTACGAGCAGTACTTC CASSQEPAYEQYF
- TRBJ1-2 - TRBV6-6 TGTGCCAGCAGTTACGGCCTAGTGGGAGGGGGTGGCTACACCTTC CASSYGLVGGGGYTF
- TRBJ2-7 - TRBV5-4 TGTGCCAGCAGCCGGGACATCGTCCCTGAGCAGTACTTC CASSRDIVPEQYF
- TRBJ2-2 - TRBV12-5 TGTGCTAGTGGTTTCGGTAGCTCGTACACCGGGGAGCTGTTTTTT CASGFGSSYTGELFF
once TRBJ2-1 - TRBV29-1 TGCAGCGCCGAGTGGAGGGATAGATCCTACAATGAGCAGTTCTTC CSAEWRDRSYNEQFF
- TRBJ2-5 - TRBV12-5 TGTGCTAGTGAGATTAGCGGTCAAGAGACCCAGTACTTC CASEISGQETQYF
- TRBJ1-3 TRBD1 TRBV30 TGTGCCTGGGACAGGGGCGGTGGAAACACCATATATTTT CAWDRGGGNTIYF
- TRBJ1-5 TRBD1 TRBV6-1 TGTGCCAGCAGTGAAGCTAGGGACAGGTTATCCAATCAGCCCCAGCATTTT CASSEARDRLSNQPQHF
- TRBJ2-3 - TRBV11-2 TGTGCCAGCAGCTTAGATCTCCTGGCCCATACGCAGTATTTT CASSLDLLAHTQYF
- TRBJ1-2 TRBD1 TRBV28 TGTGCCAGCAGTTTCTCCGGGAAAGGGACAGCAAACTATGGCTACACCTTC CASSFSGKGTANYGYTF
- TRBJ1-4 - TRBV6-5 TGTGCCACTGACAGAGGATATAGGGAAAAACTGTTTTTT CATDRGYREKLFF
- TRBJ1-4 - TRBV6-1 TGTGCCAGCAGTGAAGCGCAGTGGGAGGGGTTAGGCGAAAAACTGTTTTTT CASSEAQWEGLGEKLFF
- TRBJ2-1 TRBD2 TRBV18 TGTGCCAGCTCACCATCTAGCGGGAGTTACAATGAGCAGTTCTTC CASSPSSGSYNEQFF
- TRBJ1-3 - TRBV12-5 TGTGCTAGTGGCCACCCGGGATCCTCTGGAAACACCATATATTTT CASGHPGSSGNTIYF
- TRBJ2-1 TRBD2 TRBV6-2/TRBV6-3 TGTGCCAGCAGCTCCGGACTAGCTGAGTCCAATGAGCAGTTCTTC CASSSGLAESNEQFF
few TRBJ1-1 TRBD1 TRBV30 TGTGCCTGCAACCGGGACAGGGCCTTGTCGGGTGTTCGAGCTTTCTTT CACNRDRALSGVRAFF
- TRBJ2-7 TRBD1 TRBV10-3 TGTGCCATCAGTGAGGCCGGGACAGGGGGTTACGAGCAGTACTTC CAISEAGTGGYEQYF
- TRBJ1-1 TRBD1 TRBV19 TGTGCCAGTAGTCCTCGACAGGGGGCCTCAGGGAACACTGAAGCTTTCTTT CASSPRQGASGNTEAFF
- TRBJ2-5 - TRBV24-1 TGTGCCACCAGTGAAACAGGGAACCAAGAGACCCAGTACTTC CATSETGNQETQYF
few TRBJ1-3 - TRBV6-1 TGTGCCAGCAGTGAACACCAGGAAGGGGACACCATATATTTT CASSEHQEGDTIYF
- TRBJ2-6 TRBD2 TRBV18 TGTGCCAGCTCCCGGGGACTAGCGAGGGTCTCTGGGGCCAACGTCCTGACTTTC CASSRGLARVSGANVLTF